This entry is about one T cell receptor (beta chain). This entry is derived from a study of OX40 agonist ivuxolimab in advanced cancers. CDR3 length equals 13 residues. Trimming took off 5 bases at V and 5 bases at J, with 10 bases between the two ends. CDR1 is SEHNR and CDR2 is FQNEAQ in the germline V gene (reference sequence). TCRdb's table, derived via immunoSEQ multiplex PCR, lists solely in-frame clones and lacks some. The data contain tens of thousands of clones, roughly 73% of them seen just once; the ten biggest clones take up under 20%. Patients had blood sampled at baseline and again on cycle 4 day 1 and cycle 7 day 1.

V usage is TRBV7-9 and J usage is TRBJ2-4; the D gene is possibly TRBD2 (6 bases). The origin of this receptor is an adult with an advanced solid tumor such as melanoma, head and neck, liver or kidney cancer. The starting material was CD4+ or CD8+ T cells sorted from blood, obtained in a trial of the OX40 agonist ivuxolimab. The CDR3 protein is CASSQAGENIQYF. The CDR3 DNA reads as TGTGCCAGCAGCCAAGCGGGTGAAAACATTCAGTACTTC.